This TCR beta chain was identified in a study of blood T cell repertoires in COVID-19. On the study more broadly: Acute and convalescent COVID-19 samples came from the United States, Italy and Spain. Sample material is recorded as cDNA or gDNA derived from T cells, B-cell-depleted T cells, or PBMCs.

Study processing details: It was from reference gene primer amplification that nucleated cell counts were estimated. Generated by immunoSEQ multiplex PCR, the TCRdb table keeps only in-frame clones and is missing some. The V and J calls and clone size are taken from that table; D and trimming were inferred from the DNA. The sample shows some 190,000 clones, approximately 91% of them seen only once. Germline V gene lookup returns CDR1 SGDLS and CDR2 YYNGEE. The ends were cut back, 1 base at V and 2 bases at J, with 7 bases in the middle. The CDR3 contains 14 residues. Sequencing used peripheral blood. V is TRBV9 and J is TRBJ1-3, with D maybe TRBD1 (5 bases). This TCR derives from a man in his late teens or twenties with active or convalescent COVID-19. The CDR3 protein is CASSVSGTGNTIYF. The CDR3 DNA sequence: TGTGCCAGCAGCGTATCAGGGACTGGAAACACCATATATTTT.